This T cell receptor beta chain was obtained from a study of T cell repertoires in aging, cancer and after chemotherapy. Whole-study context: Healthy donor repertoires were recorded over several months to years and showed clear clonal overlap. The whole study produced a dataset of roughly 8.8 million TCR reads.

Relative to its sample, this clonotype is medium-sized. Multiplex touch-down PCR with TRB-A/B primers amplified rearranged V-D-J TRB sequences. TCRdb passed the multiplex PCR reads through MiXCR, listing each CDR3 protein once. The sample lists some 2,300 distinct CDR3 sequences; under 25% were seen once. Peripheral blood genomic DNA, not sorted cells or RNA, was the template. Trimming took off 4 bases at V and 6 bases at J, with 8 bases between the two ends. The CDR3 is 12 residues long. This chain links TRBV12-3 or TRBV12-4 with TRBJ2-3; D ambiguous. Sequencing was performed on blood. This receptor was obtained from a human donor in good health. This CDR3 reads CASSSGVDTQYF. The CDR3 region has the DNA TGTGCCAGCAGTTCTGGGGTGGATACGCAGTATTTT.